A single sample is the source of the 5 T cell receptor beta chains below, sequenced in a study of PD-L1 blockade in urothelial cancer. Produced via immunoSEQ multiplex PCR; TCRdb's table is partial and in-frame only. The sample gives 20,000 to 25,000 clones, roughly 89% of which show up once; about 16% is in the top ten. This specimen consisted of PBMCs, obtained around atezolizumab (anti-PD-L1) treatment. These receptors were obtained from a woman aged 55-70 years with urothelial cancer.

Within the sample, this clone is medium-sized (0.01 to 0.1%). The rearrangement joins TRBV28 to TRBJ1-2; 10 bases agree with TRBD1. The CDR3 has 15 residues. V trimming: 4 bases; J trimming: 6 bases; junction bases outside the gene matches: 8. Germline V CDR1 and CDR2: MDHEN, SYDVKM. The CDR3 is CASSSGTGVLDGYTF. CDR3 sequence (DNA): TGTGCCAGCAGTTCCGGGACAGGGGTACTAGATGGCTACACCTTC.

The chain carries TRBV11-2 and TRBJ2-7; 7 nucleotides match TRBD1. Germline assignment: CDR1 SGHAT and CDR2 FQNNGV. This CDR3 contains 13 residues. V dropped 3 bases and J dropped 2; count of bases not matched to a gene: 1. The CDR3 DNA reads TGTGCCAGCAGCTTCGGACAGGCCTACGAGCAGTACTTC. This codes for CASSFGQAYEQYF.

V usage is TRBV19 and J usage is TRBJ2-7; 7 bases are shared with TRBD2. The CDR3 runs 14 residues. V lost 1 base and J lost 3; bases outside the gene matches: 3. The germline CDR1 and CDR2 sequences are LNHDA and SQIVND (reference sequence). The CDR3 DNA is TGTGCCAGTAGTATAGCGGGAGGTGGCTACGAGCAGTACTTC. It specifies CASSIAGGGYEQYF.

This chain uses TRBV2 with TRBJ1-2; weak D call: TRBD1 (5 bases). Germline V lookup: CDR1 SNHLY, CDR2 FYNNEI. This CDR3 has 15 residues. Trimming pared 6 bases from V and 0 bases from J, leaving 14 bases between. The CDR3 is CASRWGGATNYGYTF. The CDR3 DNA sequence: TGTGCCAGCAGGTGGGGAGGGGCGACTAACTATGGCTACACCTTC.

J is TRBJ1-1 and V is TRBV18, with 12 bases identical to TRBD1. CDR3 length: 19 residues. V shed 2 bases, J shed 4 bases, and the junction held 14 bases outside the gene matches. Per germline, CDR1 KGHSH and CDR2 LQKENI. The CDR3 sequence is CASSPVGQGAIRRATEAFF. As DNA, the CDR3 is TGTGCCAGCTCACCAGTGGGACAGGGGGCGATAAGAAGGGCCACTGAAGCTTTCTTT.